This record looks at one T cell receptor (beta chain) sequence and its context. V dropped 5 bases and J dropped 5 bases, with 12 bases sitting between them. This CDR3 spans 13 amino acids. Sequencing used immunoSEQ multiplex PCR; TCRdb keeps in-frame clones, though not all of them. Of about 150,000 clones listed, roughly 78% are singletons. This entry comes from a study of blood T cell repertoires in COVID-19. Study at large: Both acute and convalescent COVID-19 samples were obtained from the United States, Italy and Spain. T cells, B-cell-depleted T cells, or PBMCs provided the cDNA or gDNA that served as material.

The chain joins TRBV12-3 or TRBV12-4 to TRBJ1-2; D possibly corresponds to TRBD1 (5 bases). Sequenced material: peripheral blood. This clonotype originated in a man aged 80 or over with acute or convalescent COVID-19. CDR3 in amino acids: CASSTGGGYGYTF. CDR3 sequence (DNA): TGTGCCAGCAGTACCGGGGGGGGGTATGGCTACACCTTC.